Shown below are 30 T cell receptor beta chains from a single sample sequenced in a study of identical twins. MiXCR, run by TCRdb on the 5' RACE reads, gives a single entry per CDR3 protein. Of about 660,000 distinct CDR3 sequences detected, under 9% appear once; the ten largest clones hold about 0.98%. These data were likewise used in another study, on yellow fever vaccine responses in identical twins.

The sample was PBMCs. These receptors were obtained from a woman aged 18 to 35 in good health.

J is TRBJ2-2 and V is TRBV6-2 or TRBV6-3; 11 positions agree with TRBD1. Germline V lookup: CDR1 MNHEY, CDR2 SVGEGT. The CDR3 totals 16 residues. V lost 7 bases and J lost 4; bases outside the gene matches: 8. Written as DNA, the CDR3 is TGTGCCAGCACCCTACCGGGACAGGGGGGCACCGGGGAGCTGTTTTTT. Translation: CASTLPGQGGTGELFF.

In its sample, this clonotype was seen many times. This chain uses TRBV29-1 with TRBJ2-6, with D hard to call. Trimming stripped 6 bases from V and 2 bases from J, with 14 bases between. CDR3 length: 15 residues. Germline CDR1 SQVTM, CDR2 ANQGSEA. In nucleotides, the CDR3 is TGCAGCGTCGTAACCCTAGAGGCTGGGGCCAACGTCCTGACTTTC. Translating gives CSVVTLEAGANVLTF.

The CDR3 protein is CASSLLAGVLDEQFF. The CDR3 region has the DNA TGTGCCAGCAGCTTACTAGCGGGAGTTCTCGATGAGCAGTTCTTC. The V gene is TRBV7-8, the J gene TRBJ2-1; 10 nucleotides line up with TRBD2. The V and J ends lost 2 bases and 8 bases, in that order; junction bases with no gene match: 6. Germline lookup yields CDR1 SGHVS and CDR2 FQNEAQ. The CDR3 loop spans 15 amino acids.

The genes are TRBV15 and TRBJ2-1; D gene ambiguous. Trimming removed 5 bases at V and 6 bases at J, with 8 bases between. Germline V lookup: CDR1 LNHNV, CDR2 YYDKDF (reference sequence). The CDR3 is 12 amino acids. The CDR3 DNA reads TGTGCCACCAGCGCCCGTTTCAATGAGCAGTTCTTC. It specifies CATSARFNEQFF.

This clonotype was counted at least ten times. V is TRBV12-3 or TRBV12-4 and J is TRBJ1-5, with 10 bases that match TRBD1. J was trimmed by 7 bases and V by 6 bases; bases with no gene match: 3. The CDR3 sequence is 13 residues long. Here the CDR3 reads CASRGQGVQPQHF. The CDR3 nucleotides are TGTGCCAGCAGAGGACAGGGGGTCCAGCCCCAGCATTTT.

This clonotype was seen ten or more times. The chain joins TRBV4-1 to TRBJ2-3; either TRBD1 or TRBD2 may fit D (5 bases each). This CDR3 is built from 13 residues. The ends were cut back, 0 bases at V and 7 bases at J, with 8 bases in the middle. The germline CDR1 and CDR2 sequences are MGHRA and YSYEKL. The CDR3 DNA is TGCGCCAGCAGCCAAGAGGGACCGAATACGCAGTATTTT. It specifies CASSQEGPNTQYF.

This clonotype was detected a few times. This chain uses TRBV12-3 or TRBV12-4 with TRBJ2-5, with D possibly matching TRBD1 (6 bases). V was cut by 2 bases and J by 5 bases, with 9 bases left in between. The CDR3 has 13 amino acids. The CDR3 DNA reads as TGTGCCAGCAGTTTAAGGGGGATGGAGACCCAGTACTTC. Its translation: CASSLRGMETQYF.

The CDR3 protein is CASSLVGWTGLAGPLSTDTQYF. In DNA, the CDR3 is TGTGCCAGCAGCTTGGTTGGTTGGACTGGCCTAGCGGGGCCCCTTAGCACAGATACGCAGTATTTT. This chain links TRBV5-6 with TRBJ2-3; 9 nucleotides line up with TRBD2. This CDR3 comprises 22 residues. The V and J ends lost 0 bases and 0 bases, in that order; junction bases with no gene match: 20. Germline-derived CDR1 and CDR2 are SGHDT and YYEEEE.

The chain employs TRBV10-3 and TRBJ2-2; TRBD2 matches 7 bases. CDR1 ENHRY and CDR2 SYGVKD come from the germline V gene. The CDR3 is 14 amino acids. V trimming: 10 bases; J trimming: 5 bases; junction bases outside the gene matches: 10. Written as DNA, the CDR3 is TGTGCCACTGGGGGAGGGGTCCTTACCGGGGAGCTGTTTTTT. Its translation is CATGGGVLTGELFF.

The chain combines TRBV11-2 with TRBJ2-7; 8 positions match TRBD2. The V and J ends lost 4 bases and 4 bases, in that order; junction bases with no gene match: 9. There are 15 residues in the CDR3. Germline CDR1 SGHAT, CDR2 FQNNGV. CDR3: CASSSQRERRYEQYF. The CDR3, as DNA: TGTGCCAGCAGCTCCCAGCGGGAGAGGCGATACGAGCAGTACTTC.

This clonotype was recorded many times. The V gene is TRBV12-3 or TRBV12-4, the J gene TRBJ2-1; D gene unclear. CDR3 length equals 12 residues. V lost 6 bases, J lost 8 bases, and 11 bases lay in between. CDR3 residues: CASSSDWDEQFF. CDR3 sequence (DNA): TGTGCCAGCAGCTCCGACTGGGATGAGCAGTTCTTC.

This rearrangement joins TRBV5-4 to TRBJ2-5; the match to TRBD1 covers 7 bases. Trimming removed 2 bases from V and 4 bases from J; junction bases left unmatched: 5. The CDR3 totals 14 residues. Per the germline V gene, CDR1 is SGHNT and CDR2 is YYREEE (reference sequence). The CDR3 nucleotides read TGTGCCAGCAGCTTAAAGACAGGGAGAGAGACCCAGTACTTC. This gives the protein CASSLKTGRETQYF.

The chain joins TRBV29-1 to TRBJ2-3, with no clear D. The CDR3 spans 11 residues. Germline V gene lookup returns CDR1 SQVTM and CDR2 ANQGSEA. V was trimmed by 6 bases and J by 9 bases, leaving 13 bases between them. CDR3 sequence: CSVLTSGTQYF. CDR3 bases: TGCAGCGTCCTGACTTCCGGGACGCAGTATTTT.

This clonotype was seen at least ten times. The chain links TRBV2 to TRBJ1-1; D is uncertain. This CDR3 has 11 amino acids. V was shortened by 6 bases and J by 7 bases, with 9 bases between the two germline ends. CDR1 is SNHLY and CDR2 is FYNNEI in the germline V gene. The chain's CDR3 is CASSPGIEAFF. In DNA, the CDR3 is TGTGCCAGCAGCCCGGGCATTGAAGCTTTCTTT.

In its sample, this clonotype was seen many times. The chain uses TRBV15 and TRBJ2-3, with a tentative D call TRBD1 (5 bases). Germline CDR1 reads LNHNV; CDR2 reads YYDKDF (reference sequence). Trimming removed 5 bases from V and 0 bases from J, with 6 bases in between. This CDR3 has 13 amino acids. CDR3 protein: CATSGASTDTQYF. The CDR3 DNA is TGTGCCACCAGCGGGGCTAGCACAGATACGCAGTATTTT.

The table lists this clonotype with a few counts. The chain has TRBV27 and TRBJ2-1, with TRBD2 matching over 8 bases. J lost 0 bases, V lost 5 bases, and 3 bases had no gene match. The CDR3 loop spans 15 amino acids. The germline V gene encodes CDR1 MNHEY and CDR2 SMNVEV (reference sequence). This CDR3 is CASSTRGGSYNEQFF. In DNA form, the CDR3 reads TGTGCCAGCAGTACCCGGGGGGGCTCCTACAATGAGCAGTTCTTC.

This chain uses TRBV4-1 with TRBJ2-3; D not certain. V shed 1 base and J shed 1 base, with 15 bases lying between them. CDR3 length: 17 amino acids. Per germline, CDR1 MGHRA and CDR2 YSYEKL. The CDR3, as DNA: TGCGCCAGCAGCCAAGTTGATAAGAGTTTTGGCACAGATACGCAGTATTTT. Its protein is CASSQVDKSFGTDTQYF.

This clonotype was recorded many times. CDR3 DNA: TGTGCCAGCAGTGCCCCCGAATCCTACGAGCAGTACTTC. Translating it yields CASSAPESYEQYF. V and J are TRBV2 and TRBJ2-7; D unresolved. Germline lookup yields CDR1 SNHLY and CDR2 FYNNEI. V gave up 4 bases and J gave up 1 base, with 8 bases separating them. The CDR3 sequence is 13 residues long.

V and J are TRBV29-1 and TRBJ1-1; TRBD1 matches at 11 bases. CDR1 and CDR2 (germline): SQVTM, ANQGSEA. The CDR3 has 16 amino acids. J lost 3 bases, V lost 6 bases, and 12 bases had no gene match. Here the CDR3 DNA reads TGCAGCGTGCGAGCGGCCGGGACAGGGGGGCACACTGAAGCTTTCTTT. Protein product: CSVRAAGTGGHTEAFF.

This clonotype was counted at least ten times. The chain has TRBV24-1 and TRBJ2-2; the match to TRBD1 covers 7 bases. CDR1 and CDR2 (germline): KGHDR, SFDVKD. This CDR3 contains 16 residues. With V trimmed by 3 bases and J by 4 bases, 7 bases remained unmatched. The CDR3 coding sequence is TGTGCCACCAGTGATGAGAGGGGGCTACTCACCGGGGAGCTGTTTTTT. Encoded protein: CATSDERGLLTGELFF.

This clonotype was counted a few times. V gene TRBV28 combines with J gene TRBJ2-3; perhaps D is TRBD1 or TRBD2 (5 bases each). V shed 6 bases and J shed 2 bases, with 12 bases lying between them. This CDR3 spans 14 amino acids. Germline CDR1 and CDR2: MDHEN and SYDVKM. CDR3 sequence: CASRGTADTDTQYF. CDR3 in DNA: TGTGCCAGCAGAGGGACGGCGGACACAGATACGCAGTATTTT.

The gene calls are TRBV29-1 and TRBJ1-2; 8 bases align to TRBD1. Germline V gene sequence: CDR1 SQVTM, CDR2 ANQGSEA. The CDR3 has 11 residues. V lost 7 bases, J lost 6 bases, and 4 bases stayed unmatched. The chain's CDR3 is CSAPTGDGYTF. CDR3 DNA: TGCAGCGCTCCGACAGGGGATGGCTACACCTTC.

This clonotype occurred a few times. The chain employs TRBV6-5 and TRBJ2-2, with a tentative D call TRBD2 (6 bases). CDR1 MNHEY and CDR2 SVGAGI come from the germline V gene. The CDR3 contains 16 residues. V dropped 2 bases and J dropped 6 bases, with 16 bases sitting between them. The CDR3 sequence: CASSYGRLGRAGELFF. CDR3 nucleotides: TGTGCCAGCAGTTACGGGAGACTAGGAAGGGCCGGGGAGCTGTTTTTT.

The chain joins TRBV24-1 to TRBJ2-3; 9 nucleotides align to TRBD1. V was clipped by 1 base and J by 4 bases; unmatched bases: 5. Germline CDR1 and CDR2: KGHDR and SFDVKD. This CDR3 is 16 amino acids long. The CDR3 sequence: CATSDFRDRDADTQYF. CDR3 sequence (DNA): TGTGCCACCAGTGATTTCCGGGACAGGGATGCAGATACGCAGTATTTT.

Only a few counts were recorded for this clonotype. The chain recombines TRBV7-2 with TRBJ1-5; tentative D call: TRBD1 (6 bases). Deletions cut 5 bases from V and 3 bases from J, with 20 bases between. This CDR3 has 17 residues. Germline lookup yields CDR1 SGHTA and CDR2 FQGNSA. CDR3 DNA sequence: TGTGCCAGCAGCCCAGTGGGAGGGGGGGATCCCAATCAGCCCCAGCATTTT. Protein sequence: CASSPVGGGDPNQPQHF.

In this sample, this clonotype turned up a few times. The chain uses TRBV5-1 and TRBJ2-7; D may match TRBD1 or TRBD2 (5 bases each). The germline V and J ends were trimmed by 4 bases and 5 bases, with 16 bases remaining between them. Looked up from germline, CDR1 is SGHRS and CDR2 is YFSETQ. CDR3 length: 14 residues. The CDR3 spells CASSLTLGTHEQYF. Written as DNA, the CDR3 is TGCGCCAGCAGCCTCACCTTGGGGACCCACGAGCAGTACTTC.

V and J are TRBV12-3 or TRBV12-4 and TRBJ1-4; D uncertain. This CDR3 spans 14 amino acids. Trimming removed 3 bases at V and 5 bases at J, with 10 bases between. CDR3 sequence: CASSFKGSNEKLFF. The CDR3 nucleotides read TGTGCCAGCAGTTTTAAAGGGTCCAATGAAAAACTGTTTTTT.

The chain couples TRBV5-5 to TRBJ2-7; D is unclear. Germline CDR1 reads SGHKS; CDR2 reads YYEKEE (reference sequence). With 1 base removed from V and 0 bases from J, the gap between germline ends came to 11 bases. This CDR3 spans 15 amino acids. Written as DNA, the CDR3 is TGTGCCAGCAGCTTGTCAGCCTTAAGCTCCTACGAGCAGTACTTC. Translating it yields CASSLSALSSYEQYF.

This clonotype was recorded a few times. The chain is built from TRBV20-1 and TRBJ2-7; 8 bases match TRBD1. Germline V gene lookup returns CDR1 DFQATT and CDR2 SNEGSKA (reference sequence). The length of the CDR3 is 13 residues. V shed 4 bases, J shed 0 bases, and the junction held 2 bases outside the gene matches. CDR3 DNA sequence: TGCAGTGCTACAGGGGGCCTCTCCTACGAGCAGTACTTC. Residues: CSATGGLSYEQYF.

This clonotype was picked up a small number of times. The V call is TRBV5-1, the J call TRBJ1-4; 8 bases align to TRBD1. Germline lookup yields CDR1 SGHRS and CDR2 YFSETQ. Trimming took 5 bases from V and 5 from J; bases not matched to a gene: 8. The CDR3 spans 15 residues. The chain's CDR3 is CASSSSGGQNEKLFF. CDR3 DNA: TGCGCCAGCAGTTCGTCAGGGGGCCAGAATGAAAAACTGTTTTTT.